This T cell receptor (beta chain) was captured by sequencing in a study of human T cells and chemical hapten exposure. The sample's time point: healthy volunteer bleed at 6 weeks. The total RNA was obtained from whole blood that was not fractionated. Unique molecular identifiers were linked by the library to individual cDNA molecules. Each CDR3 protein gets one entry after TCRdb re-called the RACE reads with MiXCR. The data hold some 81,000 distinct CDR3 sequences, with around 9.3% observed a single time. A word on this clonotype: This clone may be a read error of a much larger clone one base away.

This TCR was recovered from a female donor in good health. Some clones in this sample may be carry-over from other donors' samples. The source material was whole blood.

The CDR3 DNA follows: TGTGCCAGCCGCCGTGTGGAGACCGGTCAGCCCCAGCATTTT. Translating it yields CASRRVETGQPQHF. V and J are TRBV27 and TRBJ1-5; D gene ambiguous. Trimming cost V 8 bases and J 6 bases, with 17 bases left between them. The CDR3 totals 14 residues. In germline, CDR1 is MNHEY, CDR2 SMNVEV (reference sequence).